What follows are 15 T cell receptor beta chains derived from one specimen sequenced in a study of blood T cell repertoires in COVID-19. Data came from immunoSEQ multiplex PCR; TCRdb stores just in-frame clones and leaves some out. The data hold roughly 54,000 clones, with 80% to 90% observed a single time. The specimen was peripheral blood. Receptors originate from a middle-aged man with acute or convalescent COVID-19.

The rearrangement uses TRBV10-3 and TRBJ2-7; 8 nucleotides line up with TRBD2. The germline gives CDR1 ENHRY, CDR2 SYGVKD. This CDR3 contains 14 residues. The V gene end was trimmed by 8 bases and the J gene end by 5 bases; junction bases not matched to a gene: 11. DNA of the CDR3: TGTGCCATCGGACTAGCCGGCCGGTTAAACGAGCAGTACTTC. Protein: CAIGLAGRLNEQYF.

By proportion, this clone is medium-sized. This chain joins TRBV6-1 and TRBJ1-1, with D perhaps TRBD1 (5 bases). There are 12 residues in the CDR3. The V end lost 2 bases, the J end lost 8 bases, and 9 bases lay between the germline ends. The germline gives CDR1 MNHNS, CDR2 SASEGT. The CDR3 coding sequence is TGTGCCAGCAGTGAAATTCGGGGGGAAGCTTTCTTT. Encoded protein: CASSEIRGEAFF.

CDR3 loop: CAWSPRAGETQYF. The CDR3 DNA follows: TGTGCCTGGAGTCCCCGGGCGGGGGAGACCCAGTACTTC. The chain has TRBV30 and TRBJ2-5; maybe TRBD2 (6 bases). Germline lookup yields CDR1 GTSNPN and CDR2 SVGIG (reference sequence). V was clipped by 2 bases and J by 5 bases, with 12 bases between them. This CDR3 spans 13 amino acids.

This clone has a handful of counts. V is TRBV7-9 and J is TRBJ2-7; maybe TRBD1 (5 bases). The V gene's germline CDR1 is SEHNR and CDR2 FQNEAQ (reference sequence). The CDR3 consists of 13 residues. Trimming took off 5 bases at V and 5 bases at J, with 13 bases between the two ends. The CDR3 nucleotides read TGTGCCAGCAGCGGGCCCACAGGCGACGAGCAGTACTTC. Translated: CASSGPTGDEQYF.

The chain is built from TRBV7-8 and TRBJ1-6, with D uncertain. The CDR3 has 14 amino acids. Germline loops: CDR1 SGHVS, CDR2 FQNEAQ. V was pared by 3 bases and J by 7 bases, with 10 bases between. DNA of the CDR3: TGTGCCAGCAGCTTCGGGGTGGGGAATTCACCCCTCCACTTT. Translating it yields CASSFGVGNSPLHF. Full variable domain (outside the CDR3, taken from reference TRBV7-8 and TRBJ1-6): GAGVSQSPRYKVAKRGQDVALRCDPISGHVSLFWYQQALGQGPEFLTYFQNEAQLDKSGLPSDRFFAERPEGSVSTLKIQRTQQEDSAVYLCASSFGVGNSPLHFGNGTRLTVT.

The genes are TRBV10-3 and TRBJ1-5, with D perhaps TRBD1 (5 bases). CDR1 and CDR2 from the germline V gene are ENHRY and SYGVKD. Trimming removed 6 bases from V and 2 bases from J, with 23 bases in between. This CDR3 spans 18 amino acids. CDR3: CAISGGSPGTFGNQPQHF. The CDR3 bases are TGTGCCATCAGCGGGGGGAGCCCGGGGACTTTTGGCAATCAGCCCCAGCATTTT.

The chain is built from TRBV11-2 and TRBJ2-1; no firm D call. This CDR3 region has 11 residues. Germline lookup yields CDR1 SGHAT and CDR2 FQNNGV. V lost 4 bases and J lost 10, with 8 bases in between. The CDR3 is CASSSLKEQFF. CDR3 nucleotide sequence: TGTGCCAGCAGCTCACTGAAGGAGCAGTTCTTC.

The chain has TRBV6-1 and TRBJ1-2, with D uncertain. This CDR3 spans 14 amino acids. Trimming removed 2 bases at V and 0 bases at J, with 7 bases between. Germline V gene data show CDR1 as MNHNS and CDR2 as SASEGT. As DNA, the CDR3 is TGTGCCAGCAGTGAACCGAGTACTAACTATGGCTACACCTTC. As protein: CASSEPSTNYGYTF.

The rearrangement links TRBV10-1 to TRBJ1-1; 7 bases match TRBD1. V dropped 5 bases and J dropped 4; count of bases not matched to a gene: 7. Germline V gene lookup returns CDR1 WNHNN and CDR2 SYGVQD (reference sequence). CDR3 length equals 14 residues. The CDR3, as DNA: TGCGCCAGCAGTAAAGACAGGGTGGGCACTGAAGCTTTCTTT. Translating gives CASSKDRVGTEAFF.

The rearrangement joins TRBV7-3 to TRBJ2-3, with 10 bases lining up with TRBD2. The CDR3 runs to 16 residues. The germline V gene has CDR1 SGHTA and CDR2 FQGTGA. J gave up 2 bases and V 0 bases, and 2 bases lay outside the gene matches. CDR3: CASSLTSGGNTDTQYF. CDR3 in DNA: TGTGCCAGCAGCTTAACTAGCGGGGGGAACACAGATACGCAGTATTTT.

This clone has only a few counts. CDR3 bases: TGTGCCAGCAGCCTCAGCCCAGCGAGCACAGATACGCAGTATTTT. This sequence encodes CASSLSPASTDTQYF. The chain couples TRBV28 to TRBJ2-3; D not certain. The CDR3 sequence is 15 residues long. Germline V gene sequence: CDR1 MDHEN, CDR2 SYDVKM. The V end was cut by 6 bases, the J end by 0 bases, with 13 bases between.

In this sample, this clone turned up a few times. The chain uses TRBV2 and TRBJ1-1; the D gene is possibly TRBD1 (6 bases). The V gene's germline CDR1 is SNHLY and CDR2 FYNNEI. With 6 bases removed from V and 3 bases from J, the gap between germline ends came to 17 bases. CDR3 length: 15 residues. The CDR3, as DNA: TGTGCCAGCAGAGCTGCGGGGGCGCAGTACACTGAAGCTTTCTTT. This sequence encodes CASRAAGAQYTEAFF.

The chain recombines TRBV6-6 with TRBJ1-5, with 8 bases identical to TRBD1. The CDR3 totals 15 residues. V shed 5 bases, J shed 1 base, and the junction held 4 bases outside the gene matches. Germline CDR1 MNHNY, CDR2 SVGAGI (reference sequence). The CDR3 here is CASSMDRASNQPQHF. As DNA, the CDR3 is TGTGCCAGCAGTATGGACAGGGCAAGCAATCAGCCCCAGCATTTT.

For this clone: At one boundary the junction diverges from the germline segment, which might be a read error. The chain joins TRBV7-7 to TRBJ2-2; 15 bases agree with TRBD2. CDR3 length equals 16 residues. CDR1 and CDR2 from the germline V gene are SSHAT and FNYEAQ (reference sequence). The CDR3 sequence: CASSPGLAGGPRELFF. CDR3 nucleotides: TGTGCTAGCAGCCCCGGACTAGCGGGAGGGCCAAGGGAGCTGTTTTTT. The full variable domain, completed using reference TRBV7-7 and TRBJ2-2, is GAGVSQSPRYKVTKRGQDVTLRCDPISSHATLYWYQQALGQGPEFLTYFNYEAQPDKSGLPSDRFSAERPEGSISTLTIQRTEQRDSAMYRCASSPGLAGGPRELFFGEGSRLTVL.

The rearrangement joins TRBV13 to TRBJ2-2, with 7 bases matching TRBD2. In germline, CDR1 is PRHDT, CDR2 FYEKMQ (reference sequence). The J segment lost 8 bases and the V segment lost 5 bases, leaving 14 bases of the junction unmatched. This CDR3 comprises 16 residues. The CDR3 protein is CASSVPVERGVGELFF. The CDR3 DNA reads as TGTGCCAGCAGCGTCCCAGTCGAGCGGGGCGTGGGGGAGCTGTTTTTT.